This T cell receptor (beta chain) was captured in a study of cytomegalovirus exposure and HLA in healthy donors. Overall study results and limits: As a later analysis showed, several of the most significant clusters appeared to be linked to common viral pathogens.

The study ran its PCR with 60 Vbeta and 13 Jbeta primers. Clones were sequenced by immunoSEQ multiplex PCR, and TCRdb holds only the in-frame ones, with some missing. The table records 85,000 to 100,000 clones, about two thirds of them present only once. A word on this clone: Its antigen is not known.

CDR3 length: 14 amino acids. V was clipped by 5 bases and J by 4 bases, with 14 bases between them. CDR1 and CDR2 from the germline V gene are SGHNT and YENEEA. Material for sequencing was PBMCs. V is TRBV11-3 and J is TRBJ1-1, with a tentative D call TRBD1 (5 bases). This receptor was taken from a human donor in good health. The CDR3 sequence is CASSNRIGGTEAFF. In nucleotides, the CDR3 is TGTGCCAGCAGCAATAGGATCGGGGGCACTGAAGCTTTCTTT.